This T cell receptor (beta chain) was identified during a study of control samples from healthy donors and cancer patients. The data were produced by immunoSEQ multiplex PCR, yet TCRdb's version contains in-frame clones alone and is incomplete. This sample yields about 130,000 clones, of which about 91% are seen a single time; more than 6.5% belongs to the top ten. This clone was seen only once. Sequenced: blood. The TCR was taken from a man younger than 35 in good health.

This CDR3 is CASSEWDVETEAFF. CDR3 bases: TGTGCCAGCAGTGAATGGGATGTGGAGACTGAAGCTTTCTTT. V and J are TRBV2 and TRBJ1-1, with D uncertain. CDR3 length equals 14 residues. The V gene's germline CDR1 is SNHLY and CDR2 FYNNEI. V was pared by 2 bases and J by 5 bases, with 12 bases between.